A single sample gave rise to the 5 T cell receptor beta chains below, sequenced in a study of technical replicates of blood from several donors. Only in-frame clones appear in the TCRdb table, and some are missing; sequencing was by immunoSEQ multiplex PCR. The sample contains 75,000 to 90,000 clones, approximately 95% of which appear only once. Input material: T cells isolated from PBMCs. The receptors stem from a human donor in good health.

The genes are TRBV27 and TRBJ2-2, with D perhaps matching TRBD1 (6 bases). Trimming removed 8 bases at V and 4 bases at J, with 11 bases between. The CDR3 totals 13 residues. Germline V CDR1 and CDR2: MNHEY, SMNVEV (reference sequence). The CDR3 here is CASSQGPTGELFF. CDR3 sequence (DNA): TGTGCCAGCTCACAGGGTCCCACCGGGGAGCTGTTTTTT.

The genes are TRBV2 and TRBJ1-2; tentative D call: TRBD1 (5 bases). Trimming stripped 4 bases from V and 4 bases from J, with 13 bases between. Germline lookup yields CDR1 SNHLY and CDR2 FYNNEI. The CDR3 is 14 residues long. CDR3 protein: CASSVEAGSYGYTF. CDR3 nucleotides: TGTGCCAGCAGTGTCGAGGCAGGGTCCTATGGCTACACCTTC.

The chain has TRBV7-2 and TRBJ2-5, with D possibly TRBD2 on 5 matching bases. The germline V gene has CDR1 SGHTA and CDR2 FQGNSA. The CDR3 length is 14 residues. Trimming removed 0 bases from V and 6 bases from J, with 11 bases in between. Here the CDR3 DNA reads TGTGCCAGCAGCTTAGCCCCCTCGGGAAAGACCCAGTACTTC. Protein: CASSLAPSGKTQYF.

V gene TRBV28 combines with J gene TRBJ1-5; 10 bases agree with TRBD1. CDR3 length: 15 amino acids. The ends lost 6 bases at V and 2 bases at J; junction bases unmatched: 4. Per germline, CDR1 MDHEN and CDR2 SYDVKM. CDR3: CASRTGGSGNQPQHF. DNA of the CDR3: TGTGCCAGCAGGACAGGGGGCAGCGGCAATCAGCCCCAGCATTTT.

The V and J genes are TRBV14 and TRBJ1-2; D is perhaps TRBD1 (6 bases). CDR3 length: 14 residues. V lost 1 base, J lost 14 bases, and 20 bases lay in between. Germline V gene sequence: CDR1 SGHDN, CDR2 FVKESK. CDR3 sequence reads: CASSQVSLGGAGTF. The CDR3, as DNA: TGTGCCAGCAGCCAAGTCTCCCTCGGGGGGGCTGGGACCTTC.